This is a list of T cell receptor beta chains from one sample in a study of T-cell memory formation after mild COVID-19. TCRdb ran MiXCR on the 5' RACE reads and lists one entry per CDR3 protein. The data show 150,000 to 200,000 distinct CDR3 sequences, around 20% seen once. Sequences were obtained from PBMCs or a T cell subset sorted from them (not recorded which). Receptors were obtained from a man aged 18 to 30 who had mild COVID-19 (a few samples of this study predate the infection). Cell type and time point are not known. The CDR3 runs from the conserved cysteine through the conserved F or W. A D gene is named only where the DNA matches it firmly. Clone size appears in some rows only: once, few, many, or a class for an expanded clone.

clone_size,v_call,j_call,d_call,cdr3_aa,cdr3_nt
many,TRBV5-5,TRBJ1-4,NA,CASSPGQRTTNEKLFF,TGTGCCAGCAGCCCAGGACAGCGAACAACTAATGAAAAACTGTTTTTT
NA,TRBV7-9,TRBJ2-2,NA,CASSLGLQDGELFF,TGTGCCAGCAGCTTGGGGTTACAAGACGGGGAGCTGTTTTTT
few,TRBV4-1,TRBJ1-3,NA,CASSQDPNSGNTIYF,TGCGCCAGCAGCCAAGATCCCAACTCTGGAAACACCATATATTTT
NA,TRBV7-9,TRBJ1-2,TRBD1,CASSPPGGGLYGYTF,TGTGCCAGCAGCCCCCCTGGAGGGGGCCTCTATGGCTACACCTTC
few,TRBV20-1,TRBJ2-7,NA,CSARAWTASYEQYF,TGCAGTGCTAGGGCCTGGACAGCCTCCTACGAGCAGTACTTC
few,TRBV5-1,TRBJ1-6,TRBD1,CASSIDRGASPLHF,TGCGCCAGCAGTATCGACAGGGGTGCCTCACCCCTCCACTTT
NA,TRBV7-3,TRBJ2-1,NA,CASSLEGGRGKQVF,TGTGCCAGCAGCTTAGAGGGTGGGAGAGGGAAGCAGGTCTTC
few,TRBV27,TRBJ1-5,TRBD1,CASKPSAGQGFSGWQPQHF,TGTGCCAGCAAACCAAGCGCCGGACAGGGTTTTTCCGGGTGGCAGCCCCAGCATTTT
many,TRBV7-2,TRBJ1-1,NA,CASSSWEGTEAFF,TGTGCCAGCAGCTCCTGGGAAGGAACTGAAGCTTTCTTT
NA,TRBV5-4,TRBJ2-3,NA,CASSLAGPKREYF,TGTGCCAGCAGCTTGGCTGGTCCTAAGAGGGAGTATTTT
many,TRBV3-1,TRBJ1-1,TRBD1,CASSRGQSNTEAFF,TGTGCCAGCAGCCGGGGACAGTCGAACACTGAAGCTTTCTTT
few,TRBV7-2,TRBJ1-2,TRBD1,CASSPPYRDSWGYTF,TGTGCCAGCAGCCCCCCGTACCGGGACAGCTGGGGCTACACCTTC
NA,TRBV6-5,TRBJ1-2,NA,CASLPQGSTNYGYTF,TGTGCCAGCTTACCCCAGGGTTCCACTAACTATGGCTACACCTTC
few,TRBV24-1,TRBJ2-5,TRBD2,CATSESGTRGGQETQYF,TGTGCCACCAGTGAGTCCGGGACTAGGGGTGGCCAAGAGACCCAGTACTTC
NA,TRBV30,TRBJ2-7,NA,CAWSVQATYEQYF,TGTGCCTGGAGTGTACAAGCAACGTACGAGCAGTACTTC
few,TRBV7-8,TRBJ2-1,NA,CASSTSPGRSHEQFF,TGTGCCAGCAGCACATCTCCGGGAAGGTCCCATGAGCAGTTCTTC
few,TRBV20-1,TRBJ2-5,TRBD2,CSGQSGAIEETQYF,TGCAGTGGTCAAAGCGGGGCGATAGAAGAGACCCAGTACTTC
NA,TRBV5-1,TRBJ1-1,NA,CASSLDFRQTNTEAFF,TGCGCCAGCAGCTTGGATTTTCGACAGACGAACACTGAAGCTTTCTTT
NA,TRBV5-1,TRBJ2-1,TRBD1,CASSSLGTGYNEQFF,TGCGCCAGCAGCTCACTCGGGACAGGGTATAATGAGCAGTTCTTC
NA,TRBV12-5,TRBJ1-5,NA,CASGFGNQPQHF,TGTGCTAGTGGTTTTGGTAATCAGCCCCAGCATTTT
few,TRBV12-3/TRBV12-4,TRBJ2-3,NA,CASRSPGSSQYF,TGTGCCAGCAGATCCCCTGGGTCGTCGCAGTATTTT
NA,TRBV7-8,TRBJ2-5,TRBD1,CASSQGDSQETQYF,TGTGCCAGCAGCCAGGGGGACAGCCAAGAGACCCAGTACTTC